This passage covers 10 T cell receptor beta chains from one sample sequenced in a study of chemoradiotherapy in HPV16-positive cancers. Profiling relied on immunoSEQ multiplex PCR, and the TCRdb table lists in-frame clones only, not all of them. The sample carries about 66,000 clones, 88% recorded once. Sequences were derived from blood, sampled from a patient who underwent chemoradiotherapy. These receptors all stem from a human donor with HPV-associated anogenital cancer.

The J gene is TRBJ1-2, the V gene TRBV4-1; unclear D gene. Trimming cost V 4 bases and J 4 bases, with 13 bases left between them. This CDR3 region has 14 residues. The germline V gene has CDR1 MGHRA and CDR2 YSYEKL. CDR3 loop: CASSPGSALYGYTF. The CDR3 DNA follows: TGCGCCAGCAGCCCCGGGTCGGCTCTCTATGGCTACACCTTC.

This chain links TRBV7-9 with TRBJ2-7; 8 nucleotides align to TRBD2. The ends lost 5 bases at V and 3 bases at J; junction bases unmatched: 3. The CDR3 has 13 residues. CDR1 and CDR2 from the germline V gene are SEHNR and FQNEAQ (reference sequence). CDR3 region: CASSLSGSYEQYF. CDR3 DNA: TGTGCCAGCAGCCTCAGCGGGAGCTACGAGCAGTACTTC.

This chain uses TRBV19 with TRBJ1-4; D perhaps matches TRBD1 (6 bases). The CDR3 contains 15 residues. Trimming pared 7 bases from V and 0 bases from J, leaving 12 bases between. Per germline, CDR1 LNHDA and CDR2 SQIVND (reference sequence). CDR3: CASTPGHSTNEKLFF. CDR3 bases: TGTGCCAGTACCCCGGGACACTCAACTAATGAAAAACTGTTTTTT. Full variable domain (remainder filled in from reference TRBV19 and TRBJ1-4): DGGITQSPKYLFRKEGQNVTLSCEQNLNHDAMYWYRQDPGQGLRLIYYSQIVNDFQKGDIAEGYSVSREKKESFPLTVTSAQKNPTAFYLCASTPGHSTNEKLFFGSGTQLSVL.

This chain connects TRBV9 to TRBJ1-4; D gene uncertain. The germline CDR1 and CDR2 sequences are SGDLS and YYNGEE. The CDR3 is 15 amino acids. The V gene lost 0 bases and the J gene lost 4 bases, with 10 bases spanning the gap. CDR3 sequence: CASSVEGLVNEKLFF. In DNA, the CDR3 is TGTGCCAGCAGCGTAGAAGGATTAGTTAATGAAAAACTGTTTTTT.

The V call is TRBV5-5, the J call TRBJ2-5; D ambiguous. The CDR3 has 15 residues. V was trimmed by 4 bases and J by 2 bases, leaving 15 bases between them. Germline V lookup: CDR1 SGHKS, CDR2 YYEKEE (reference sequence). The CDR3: CASSPLDRQQETQYF. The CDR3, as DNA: TGTGCCAGCAGCCCACTTGATCGACAACAAGAGACCCAGTACTTC. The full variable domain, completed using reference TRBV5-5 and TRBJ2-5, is DAGVTQSPTHLIKTRGQQVTLRCSPISGHKSVSWYQQVLGQGPQFIFQYYEKEERGRGNFPDRFSARQFPNYSSELNVNALLLGDSALYLCASSPLDRQQETQYFGPGTRLLVL.

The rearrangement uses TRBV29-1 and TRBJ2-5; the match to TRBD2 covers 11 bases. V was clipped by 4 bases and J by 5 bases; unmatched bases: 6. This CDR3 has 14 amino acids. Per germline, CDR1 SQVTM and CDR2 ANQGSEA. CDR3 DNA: TGCAGCGTTGGCACTAGCGGGGGCCGGGAGACCCAGTACTTC. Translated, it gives CSVGTSGGRETQYF.

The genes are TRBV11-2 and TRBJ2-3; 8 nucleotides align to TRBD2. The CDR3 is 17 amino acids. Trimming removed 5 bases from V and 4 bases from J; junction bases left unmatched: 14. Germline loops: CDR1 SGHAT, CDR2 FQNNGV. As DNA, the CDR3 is TGTGCCAGCAGCCCCCTGTGGGATAGCGGGGTTTCAGATACGCAGTATTTT. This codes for CASSPLWDSGVSDTQYF.

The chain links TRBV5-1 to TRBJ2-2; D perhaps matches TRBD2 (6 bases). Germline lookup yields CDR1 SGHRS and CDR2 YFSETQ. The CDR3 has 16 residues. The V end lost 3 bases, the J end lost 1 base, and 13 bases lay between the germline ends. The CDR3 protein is CASSSPSGGNTGELFF. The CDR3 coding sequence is TGCGCCAGCAGCTCTCCGTCCGGGGGGAACACCGGGGAGCTGTTTTTT.

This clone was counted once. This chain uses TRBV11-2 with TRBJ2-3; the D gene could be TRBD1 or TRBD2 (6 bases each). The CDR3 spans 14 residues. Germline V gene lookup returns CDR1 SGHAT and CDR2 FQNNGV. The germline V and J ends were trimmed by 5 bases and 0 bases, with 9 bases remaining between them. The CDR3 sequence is CASSPGASTDTQYF. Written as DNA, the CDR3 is TGTGCCAGCAGCCCGGGGGCAAGCACAGATACGCAGTATTTT.

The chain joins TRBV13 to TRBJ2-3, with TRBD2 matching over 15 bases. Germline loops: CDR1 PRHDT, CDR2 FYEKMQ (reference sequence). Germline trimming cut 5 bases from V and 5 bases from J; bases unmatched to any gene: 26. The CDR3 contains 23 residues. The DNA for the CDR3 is TGTGCCAGCAGCGATAGGACAGGGGGCCGTTGGACTAGCGGGAGGGCCTTTGAAGATACGCAGTATTTT. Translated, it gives CASSDRTGGRWTSGRAFEDTQYF.